The rows below give T cell receptor beta chains drawn from one sample of a study of CD8 T cells in Susac syndrome. TCRdb fed the immunoSEQ multiplex PCR reads into MiXCR, producing one record per CDR3 protein. The table lists tens of thousands of distinct CDR3 sequences, 85% to 95% of them singletons. Sequencing was performed on CD8+ T cells from PBMCs. Source of these receptors: a human donor in good health. Each CDR3 is given with its conserved first and last residue. Each record gives: clone size, J gene, D gene, V gene, CDR3 protein, CDR3 DNA. The D gene is left open where the match is weak. Clone size, where shown, is once, few, many, or a class for clones that have expanded.

clone size: .; J gene: TRBJ1-1; D gene: .; V gene: TRBV9; CDR3 protein: CASSVEPSRNTEAFF; CDR3 DNA: TGTGCCAGCAGCGTAGAACCCAGCCGGAACACTGAAGCTTTCTTT
clone size: .; J gene: TRBJ1-5; D gene: .; V gene: TRBV9; CDR3 protein: CASSVDGGSNQPQHF; CDR3 DNA: TGTGCCAGCAGCGTAGACGGGGGGAGCAATCAGCCCCAGCATTTT
clone size: .; J gene: TRBJ2-1; D gene: .; V gene: TRBV6-5; CDR3 protein: CASSYDSQRQQFF; CDR3 DNA: TGTGCCAGCAGTTACGATTCTCAGCGTCAGCAGTTCTTC
clone size: .; J gene: TRBJ2-6; D gene: .; V gene: TRBV2; CDR3 protein: CASRILSGANVLTF; CDR3 DNA: TGTGCCAGCCGGATCCTCTCTGGGGCCAACGTCCTGACTTTC
clone size: .; J gene: TRBJ1-1; D gene: .; V gene: TRBV4-1; CDR3 protein: CASSHDTSEGAFF; CDR3 DNA: TGCGCCAGCAGCCATGACACCTCAGAGGGAGCTTTCTTT
clone size: .; J gene: TRBJ1-2; D gene: .; V gene: TRBV27; CDR3 protein: CASSHQGLNYGYTF; CDR3 DNA: TGTGCCAGCAGTCACCAGGGACTTAACTATGGCTACACCTTC
clone size: .; J gene: TRBJ2-1; D gene: TRBD2; V gene: TRBV9; CDR3 protein: CASSGTSGRSSYNEQFF; CDR3 DNA: TGTGCCAGCAGCGGGACTAGCGGGAGGTCCTCCTACAATGAGCAGTTCTTC
clone size: .; J gene: TRBJ2-4; D gene: TRBD1; V gene: TRBV5-6; CDR3 protein: CASSLGQGRSWNIQYF; CDR3 DNA: TGTGCCAGCAGTCTAGGACAGGGGAGGAGTTGGAACATTCAGTACTTC
clone size: .; J gene: TRBJ1-1; D gene: TRBD1; V gene: TRBV6-1; CDR3 protein: CASSRGQGETEAFF; CDR3 DNA: TGTGCCAGCAGCCGAGGACAGGGTGAAACTGAAGCTTTCTTT
clone size: .; J gene: TRBJ2-3; D gene: .; V gene: TRBV6-5; CDR3 protein: CASSSLEGTQYF; CDR3 DNA: TGTGCCAGCAGTTCTCTAGAGGGGACGCAGTATTTT
clone size: once; J gene: TRBJ2-5; D gene: TRBD2; V gene: TRBV27; CDR3 protein: CASSLISRGGSGRETQYF; CDR3 DNA: TGTGCCAGCAGTTTAATTTCTAGAGGTGGTAGCGGGAGGGAGACCCAGTACTTC
clone size: .; J gene: TRBJ2-5; D gene: TRBD1; V gene: TRBV3-1; CDR3 protein: CASRLGQSRGETQYF; CDR3 DNA: TGTGCCAGCAGGTTGGGACAGAGCCGTGGGGAGACCCAGTACTTC
clone size: .; J gene: TRBJ2-5; D gene: TRBD1; V gene: TRBV20-1; CDR3 protein: CSAPWTGEETQYF; CDR3 DNA: TGCAGTGCCCCCTGGACAGGGGAGGAGACCCAGTACTTC
clone size: .; J gene: TRBJ2-3; D gene: .; V gene: TRBV5-4; CDR3 protein: CASSLGQGLSTDTQYF; CDR3 DNA: TGTGCCAGCAGCTTGGGGCAGGGCCTTAGCACAGATACGCAGTATTTT
clone size: few; J gene: TRBJ2-7; D gene: .; V gene: TRBV4-3; CDR3 protein: CASSQDRAGSYEQYF; CDR3 DNA: TGCGCCAGCAGCCAAGATCGTGCTGGCTCCTACGAGCAGTACTTC
clone size: .; J gene: TRBJ2-2; D gene: .; V gene: TRBV7-7; CDR3 protein: CASRPGLNTGELFF; CDR3 DNA: TGTGCCAGCAGGCCGGGACTTAACACCGGGGAGCTGTTTTTT
clone size: .; J gene: TRBJ2-1; D gene: TRBD2; V gene: TRBV7-9; CDR3 protein: CASSGLRGSSYNEQFF; CDR3 DNA: TGTGCCAGCAGCGGATTGCGGGGGAGCTCCTACAATGAGCAGTTCTTC
clone size: .; J gene: TRBJ2-1; D gene: .; V gene: TRBV24-1; CDR3 protein: CATSVPAGEQFF; CDR3 DNA: TGTGCCACCAGTGTCCCGGCGGGGGAGCAGTTCTTC
clone size: .; J gene: TRBJ2-7; D gene: .; V gene: TRBV7-9; CDR3 protein: CASSLVVKEQYF; CDR3 DNA: TGTGCCAGCAGCTTAGTGGTGAAAGAGCAGTACTTC
clone size: once; J gene: TRBJ2-1; D gene: TRBD2; V gene: TRBV7-9; CDR3 protein: CASSLTGTSVHEQFF; CDR3 DNA: TGTGCCAGCAGCTTGACCGGGACTAGCGTCCATGAGCAGTTCTTC
clone size: .; J gene: TRBJ2-4; D gene: .; V gene: TRBV9; CDR3 protein: CASSVGGSGIQYF; CDR3 DNA: TGTGCCAGCAGCGTAGGAGGTTCGGGCATTCAGTACTTC
clone size: .; J gene: TRBJ1-1; D gene: .; V gene: TRBV27; CDR3 protein: CASSFRQNTEAFF; CDR3 DNA: TGTGCCAGCAGTTTTAGACAGAACACTGAAGCTTTCTTT
clone size: .; J gene: TRBJ2-5; D gene: .; V gene: TRBV20-1; CDR3 protein: CSARDFQETQYF; CDR3 DNA: TGCAGTGCTAGGGACTTCCAAGAGACCCAGTACTTC
clone size: .; J gene: TRBJ2-3; D gene: TRBD1; V gene: TRBV5-1; CDR3 protein: CASRLTGGITDTQYF; CDR3 DNA: TGCGCCAGCAGACTGACAGGGGGCATCACAGATACGCAGTATTTT
clone size: .; J gene: TRBJ2-5; D gene: .; V gene: TRBV7-9; CDR3 protein: CASSLVISQETQYF; CDR3 DNA: TGTGCCAGCAGCTTAGTTATCAGCCAAGAGACCCAGTACTTC
clone size: .; J gene: TRBJ2-5; D gene: TRBD1; V gene: TRBV5-4; CDR3 protein: CASRETGAETQYF; CDR3 DNA: TGTGCCAGCAGGGAGACAGGGGCCGAGACCCAGTACTTC
clone size: once; J gene: TRBJ2-2; D gene: TRBD1; V gene: TRBV9; CDR3 protein: CASGSSTGGYGELFF; CDR3 DNA: TGTGCCAGCGGGTCCTCGACAGGGGGATACGGGGAGCTGTTTTTT
clone size: .; J gene: TRBJ1-6; D gene: .; V gene: TRBV5-1; CDR3 protein: CASSSTENSPLHF; CDR3 DNA: TGCGCCAGCAGCTCCACAGAGAATTCACCCCTCCACTTT
clone size: .; J gene: TRBJ2-2; D gene: .; V gene: TRBV5-1; CDR3 protein: CASSPGQNTGELFF; CDR3 DNA: TGCGCCAGCAGCCCGGGACAGAACACCGGGGAGCTGTTTTTT
clone size: .; J gene: TRBJ2-2; D gene: TRBD1; V gene: TRBV9; CDR3 protein: CASSVEPTGANTGELFF; CDR3 DNA: TGTGCCAGCAGCGTAGAACCCACAGGGGCGAACACCGGGGAGCTGTTTTTT
clone size: .; J gene: TRBJ1-1; D gene: TRBD1; V gene: TRBV3-1; CDR3 protein: CASSQGGRGPSPEAFF; CDR3 DNA: TGTGCCAGTAGCCAAGGGGGCAGGGGGCCATCCCCTGAAGCTTTCTTT
clone size: .; J gene: TRBJ2-1; D gene: .; V gene: TRBV29-1; CDR3 protein: CSAKGAGSYNEQFF; CDR3 DNA: TGCAGCGCTAAGGGGGCGGGGTCCTACAATGAGCAGTTCTTC
clone size: .; J gene: TRBJ1-1; D gene: TRBD1; V gene: TRBV29-1; CDR3 protein: CSALPEQGTEAFF; CDR3 DNA: TGCAGCGCCCTGCCCGAACAGGGGACTGAAGCTTTCTTT
clone size: .; J gene: TRBJ1-2; D gene: TRBD1; V gene: TRBV7-8; CDR3 protein: CASSGGTVRGYTF; CDR3 DNA: TGTGCCAGCAGCGGCGGGACAGTGAGGGGCTACACCTTC
clone size: once; J gene: TRBJ2-3; D gene: .; V gene: TRBV9; CDR3 protein: CASSVRGTIHTDTQYF; CDR3 DNA: TGTGCCAGCAGCGTACGGGGGACCATCCACACAGATACGCAGTATTTT
clone size: .; J gene: TRBJ2-7; D gene: TRBD1; V gene: TRBV20-1; CDR3 protein: CSARATGGGYEQYF; CDR3 DNA: TGCAGTGCTAGAGCCACAGGGGGCGGCTACGAGCAGTACTTC
clone size: .; J gene: TRBJ2-1; D gene: .; V gene: TRBV19; CDR3 protein: CASHSLPLNEQFF; CDR3 DNA: TGTGCCAGTCATTCCCTTCCGTTAAATGAGCAGTTCTTC
clone size: .; J gene: TRBJ2-4; D gene: .; V gene: TRBV4-1; CDR3 protein: CASSATLAYKNIQYF; CDR3 DNA: TGCGCCAGCAGCGCAACGCTAGCGTATAAAAACATTCAGTACTTC
clone size: .; J gene: TRBJ1-2; D gene: TRBD1; V gene: TRBV20-1; CDR3 protein: CSARDREGFDGYTF; CDR3 DNA: TGCAGTGCGAGGGACAGGGAAGGCTTCGATGGCTACACCTTC
clone size: .; J gene: TRBJ1-2; D gene: .; V gene: TRBV4-1; CDR3 protein: CASSQRQLERYNYGYTF; CDR3 DNA: TGCGCCAGCAGCCAGCGACAGCTCGAGCGTTACAACTATGGCTACACCTTC
clone size: once; J gene: TRBJ2-1; D gene: TRBD2; V gene: TRBV6-5; CDR3 protein: CASIRLAGGPYEQFF; CDR3 DNA: TGTGCCAGCATTCGCCTAGCGGGAGGGCCATATGAGCAGTTCTTC
clone size: .; J gene: TRBJ2-1; D gene: TRBD2; V gene: TRBV20-1; CDR3 protein: CSAETSGMYEQFF; CDR3 DNA: TGCAGTGCCGAGACTAGCGGGATGTATGAGCAGTTCTTC